This TCR beta chain is from a study of T cells in Graves' hyperthyroidism and ophthalmopathy. Study-wide results and limits: Ophthalmopathy was predicted by the model a median of 6.5 months ahead of onset. Also found in blood were most expanded thyroid clonotypes above 0.001.

The CDR3 regions of TCR beta were amplified from RNA transcripts. RT-PCR in the first round (using the HTBI primer set) targeted the TCR CDR3. One entry per CDR3 protein results from TCRdb running MiXCR on the multiplex PCR reads. The sample comprises hundreds of thousands of distinct CDR3 sequences, approximately 14% of which are singletons, and roughly 13% rests with the top ten. Worth noting for this clonotype: Its cognate antigen is unknown.

The PBMCs had their origin in 7.5 to 10 ml of fresh peripheral blood. The sequence came from a young man with Graves' ophthalmopathy. Sequenced: blood.

The CDR3 loop is CSAEWWEFGLGQETQYF. CDR3 DNA sequence: TGCAGTGCGGAGTGGTGGGAGTTTGGGTTGGGGCAAGAGACCCAGTACTTC. This chain joins TRBV20-1 and TRBJ2-5; D is perhaps TRBD2 (5 bases). Germline values: CDR1 DFQATT, CDR2 SNEGSKA (reference sequence). V lost 6 bases and J lost 2, with 25 bases in between. The CDR3 runs 17 residues.